These 24 T cell receptor beta chains were all obtained from the same sample, sequenced in a study of cytotoxic CD8 clonotypes in ibrutinib-treated CLL. Clones were read by immunoSEQ multiplex PCR, and TCRdb kept only the in-frame ones, dropping some. The profile shows approximately 170,000 clones, about 88% of them singletons. This sample comprised PBMCs, obtained at disease progression, from a patient treated with ibrutinib. The origin of the receptors is a human donor with chronic lymphocytic leukemia.

The rearrangement joins TRBV6-1 to TRBJ2-1; the match to TRBD2 covers 10 bases. Germline trimming cut 0 bases from V and 7 bases from J; bases unmatched to any gene: 6. Germline assignment: CDR1 MNHNS and CDR2 SASEGT. CDR3 size: 16 residues. CDR3 region: CASSEAGLAGVNEQFF. The CDR3 coding sequence is TGTGCCAGCAGTGAAGCCGGGCTAGCGGGAGTGAATGAGCAGTTCTTC.

V gene TRBV30 combines with J gene TRBJ1-4; TRBD1 matches at 7 bases. This CDR3 is built from 15 residues. V gave up 2 bases and J gave up 7 bases; unmatched junction bases: 10. CDR1 is GTSNPN and CDR2 is SVGIG in the germline V gene (reference sequence). CDR3 sequence (DNA): TGTGCCTGGAGTAGGTGGGAGGGGGCAGGTGAAAAACTGTTTTTT. Translated, it gives CAWSRWEGAGEKLFF.

The V gene is TRBV28, the J gene TRBJ1-1; 10 bases agree with TRBD1. CDR3 length equals 14 residues. Unmatched junction bases numbered 6, after V lost 6 bases and J lost 5 bases. Germline lookup yields CDR1 MDHEN and CDR2 SYDVKM. Here the CDR3 DNA reads TGTGCCAGCAGAATGGGACAGGGGTGGACTGAAGCTTTCTTT. The encoded protein is CASRMGQGWTEAFF.

In its sample, this clone was seen once. This chain joins TRBV11-1 and TRBJ2-5; no definite D call. Germline-derived CDR1 and CDR2 are SGHAT and FQDESV (reference sequence). CDR3 length equals 12 residues. V lost 1 base and J lost 5, with 5 bases in between. In nucleotides, the CDR3 is TGTGCCAGCAGCTTAGGTGTGGAGACCCAGTACTTC. As protein: CASSLGVETQYF.

Details on this clone: It is likely a read error: a sequence one base away is far more abundant. The chain carries TRBV5-6 and TRBJ1-1; D ambiguous. Germline V gene data show CDR1 as SGHDT and CDR2 as YYEEEE. The V gene lost 6 bases and the J gene lost 10 bases, with 16 bases spanning the gap. The length of the CDR3 is 12 residues. CDR3 sequence: CASTRGPKRAFF. CDR3 nucleotides: TGTGCCAGCACCCGAGGACCCAAGAGAGCTTTCTTT.

This chain joins TRBV5-1 and TRBJ2-7, with TRBD2 matching over 7 bases. The ends lost 0 bases at V and 1 base at J; junction bases unmatched: 1. CDR1 is SGHRS, CDR2 YFSETQ, per germline. This CDR3 is built from 14 residues. The CDR3 DNA follows: TGCGCCAGCAGCTTGGGCGGGGGTTCCTACGAGCAGTACTTC. Translated, it gives CASSLGGGSYEQYF.

The table lists this clone with a count of one. The chain carries TRBV30 and TRBJ1-1; tentatively, D is TRBD1 (6 bases). The CDR3 length is 14 residues. Trimming cost V 4 bases and J 1 base, with 13 bases left between them. Germline lookup yields CDR1 GTSNPN and CDR2 SVGIG (reference sequence). The CDR3 loop reads CAWTRGLGNTEAFF. The CDR3 DNA is TGTGCCTGGACCAGGGGTCTGGGGAACACTGAAGCTTTCTTT.

This clone was counted many times. J is TRBJ2-3 and V is TRBV28; D perhaps matches TRBD2 (6 bases). Per germline, CDR1 MDHEN and CDR2 SYDVKM. Between the trimmed V and J ends, which lost 11 bases and 2 bases, there was a span of 20 bases. This CDR3 is 15 amino acids long. The CDR3 coding sequence is TGTGCCGGCTCACCCTCGGGACTCCTCACAGATACGCAGTATTTT. It is translated as CAGSPSGLLTDTQYF.

The chain carries TRBV7-8 and TRBJ1-4; possibly TRBD1 for D (5 bases). CDR1 SGHVS and CDR2 FQNEAQ come from the germline V gene. This CDR3 is built from 15 residues. V shed 4 bases and J shed 1 base, with 10 bases lying between them. The CDR3: CASSWGTGTNEKLFF. Here the CDR3 DNA reads TGTGCCAGCAGCTGGGGGACGGGAACTAATGAAAAACTGTTTTTT. The full variable domain, with the rest looked up from reference TRBV7-8 and TRBJ1-4, is GAGVSQSPRYKVAKRGQDVALRCDPISGHVSLFWYQQALGQGPEFLTYFQNEAQLDKSGLPSDRFFAERPEGSVSTLKIQRTQQEDSAVYLCASSWGTGTNEKLFFGSGTQLSVL.

The chain uses TRBV15 and TRBJ2-2; D might be TRBD1 (5 bases). CDR1 and CDR2 (germline): LNHNV, YYDKDF (reference sequence). V was shortened by 1 base and J by 7 bases, with 7 bases between the two germline ends. The CDR3 is 13 residues long. The DNA of the CDR3 is TGTGCCACCAGCAGAGTGCAGGGCGGGGAGCTGTTTTTT. It is translated as CATSRVQGGELFF.

This sequence joins TRBV6-5 and TRBJ2-7; tentatively, D is TRBD2 (5 bases). The V end was cut by 6 bases, the J end by 3 bases, with 6 bases between. The CDR3 totals 11 residues. Germline CDR1 and CDR2: MNHEY and SVGAGI. The CDR3 DNA reads TGTGCCAGCAGCGAGGGCTACGAGCAGTACTTC. Its translation is CASSEGYEQYF.

The J gene is TRBJ2-5, the V gene TRBV5-8; 9 nucleotides match TRBD1. Germline V gene data show CDR1 as SGHTS and CDR2 as YDEGEE. The CDR3 consists of 15 residues. V dropped 3 bases and J dropped 2; count of bases not matched to a gene: 5. The CDR3 nucleotides are TGTGCCAGCAGCTGGGGACAGGGCATTCAAGAGACCCAGTACTTC. Translating it yields CASSWGQGIQETQYF.

The CDR3 DNA is TGTGCCAGCTCACCAGTCAGGGAGGCTTACTCTGGAAACACCATATATTTT. Its protein product is CASSPVREAYSGNTIYF. This chain connects TRBV18 to TRBJ1-3; tentatively, D is TRBD1 (5 bases). The germline V gene encodes CDR1 KGHSH and CDR2 LQKENI. V dropped 2 bases and J dropped 0 bases, with 14 bases sitting between them. This CDR3 comprises 17 residues.

CDR3: CASSRTLGIGSGYEQYF. CDR3 in DNA: TGTGCCAGCAGCCGGACACTGGGCATAGGAAGTGGCTACGAGCAGTACTTC. The V and J genes are TRBV14 and TRBJ2-7; maybe TRBD1 (5 bases). Germline loops: CDR1 SGHDN, CDR2 FVKESK. The germline V and J ends were trimmed by 4 bases and 3 bases, with 22 bases remaining between them. The CDR3 extends over 17 amino acids.

This chain connects TRBV6-5 to TRBJ1-1; D is uncertain. With 6 bases removed from V and 5 bases from J, the gap between germline ends came to 10 bases. Germline CDR1 is MNHEY and CDR2 is SVGAGI. This CDR3 has 12 amino acids. The CDR3 loop reads CASSRRGTEAFF. CDR3 in DNA: TGTGCCAGCAGCCGCCGAGGGACTGAAGCTTTCTTT.

V is TRBV2 and J is TRBJ1-1; 7 bases fit TRBD1. Per germline, CDR1 SNHLY and CDR2 FYNNEI. After removal of 0 bases from V and 2 bases from J, the junction contained 3 bases not matched to a gene. The CDR3 runs to 15 residues. The DNA of the CDR3 is TGTGCCAGCAGTGAAGCTGGGACAGTAAACACTGAAGCTTTCTTT. It encodes CASSEAGTVNTEAFF.

V is TRBV5-1 and J is TRBJ1-1, with D unresolved. Trimming stripped 1 base from V and 6 bases from J, with 7 bases between. Per the germline V gene, CDR1 is SGHRS and CDR2 is YFSETQ. The CDR3 runs to 12 residues. CDR3 amino acids: CASSLRWAEAFF. The CDR3 DNA reads as TGCGCCAGCAGCTTGAGGTGGGCTGAAGCTTTCTTT.

The chain couples TRBV19 to TRBJ1-1, with D uncertain. V lost 3 bases and J 1 base, leaving 6 bases between the germline ends. Per germline, CDR1 LNHDA and CDR2 SQIVND (reference sequence). This CDR3 is 13 amino acids long. The CDR3 nucleotides are TGTGCCAGTAGTATGGGCGGGAACACTGAAGCTTTCTTT. As protein: CASSMGGNTEAFF.

V is TRBV7-9 and J is TRBJ1-2; unclear D gene. The germline V gene has CDR1 SEHNR and CDR2 FQNEAQ (reference sequence). Trimming pared 3 bases from V and 1 base from J, leaving 6 bases between. The CDR3 contains 13 residues. DNA of the CDR3: TGTGCCAGCAGCTTCGCGGATAACTATGGCTACACCTTC. It translates to CASSFADNYGYTF.

The V gene is TRBV11-2, the J gene TRBJ1-2; possible D gene TRBD1, 6 bases. Trimming pared 5 bases from V and 2 bases from J, leaving 12 bases between. Germline values: CDR1 SGHAT, CDR2 FQNNGV. The CDR3 totals 14 residues. The CDR3 is CASSKTDSNYGYTF. The CDR3 DNA reads TGTGCCAGCAGCAAAACGGACAGCAACTATGGCTACACCTTC. The variable domain in full, with the rest retrieved from reference TRBV11-2 and TRBJ1-2, is EAGVAQSPRYKIIEKRQSVAFWCNPISGHATLYWYQQILGQGPKLLIQFQNNGVVDDSQLPKDRFSAERLKGVDSTLKIQPAKLEDSAVYLCASSKTDSNYGYTFGSGTRLTVV.

The CDR3 nucleotides read TGTGCCAGCAGCCAAGGACCGGGACTAGCGGCCTACAATGAGCAGTTCTTC. Translated, it gives CASSQGPGLAAYNEQFF. This chain connects TRBV4-2 to TRBJ2-1; 11 positions agree with TRBD2. Germline-derived CDR1 and CDR2 are LGHNA and YNFKEQ. The CDR3 runs 17 residues. Trimming took 1 base from V and 2 from J; bases not matched to a gene: 4.

V and J are TRBV12-5 and TRBJ1-2; unclear D gene. Germline CDR1 reads LGHNT; CDR2 reads FRNRAP. This CDR3 comprises 17 residues. V gave up 2 bases and J gave up 4 bases, with 20 bases separating them. For the CDR3, the DNA is TGTGCTAGTGGTTTGTCCCACCAAGTCGGGCGATCCTATGGCTACACCTTC. Protein sequence: CASGLSHQVGRSYGYTF.

J is TRBJ2-1 and V is TRBV6-1; D might be TRBD1 or TRBD2, each matching 5 bases. Per the germline V gene, CDR1 is MNHNS and CDR2 is SASEGT. The CDR3 sequence is 17 residues long. Trimming took off 5 bases at V and 8 bases at J, with 25 bases between the two ends. This CDR3 reads CASSKEVPGPLTDEQFF. For the CDR3, the DNA is TGTGCCAGCAGTAAAGAGGTCCCGGGACCACTGACAGATGAGCAGTTCTTC.

This chain links TRBV28 with TRBJ1-2; tentative D call: TRBD1 (6 bases). The ends were cut back, 8 bases at V and 4 bases at J, with 14 bases in the middle. The germline gives CDR1 MDHEN, CDR2 SYDVKM. The CDR3 length is 13 residues. The CDR3 sequence: CASQNRVRYGYTF. The CDR3 region has the DNA TGTGCCAGCCAAAACAGGGTGCGCTATGGCTACACCTTC.